Listed below are T cell receptor beta chains from one sample, sequenced in a study of cytomegalovirus exposure and HLA in healthy donors. Generated by immunoSEQ multiplex PCR, the TCRdb table keeps only in-frame clones and is missing some. The table lists approximately 120,000 clones, with around 2.9% in the top ten. The sequenced sample consisted of PBMCs. Receptors were obtained from a man under 40 in good health and CMV-seronegative. CDR3s include the opening cysteine and the closing phenylalanine or tryptophan. A D gene is named only where the DNA matches it firmly.

j_call d_call v_call cdr3_nt cdr3_aa
TRBJ1-2 NA TRBV28 TGTGCCAGCAGTCGACCCCGGCAGGGTGGCTATGGCTACACCTTC CASSRPRQGGYGYTF
TRBJ2-4 NA TRBV19 TGTGCCAGTAGCCCAACTACCACAGGGTTAGGCAAAAACATTCAGTACTTC CASSPTTTGLGKNIQYF
TRBJ2-5 TRBD2 TRBV4-1 TGCGCCAGCAGCCAAGTTGGGCTAGCGGGAAAAGAGACCCAGTACTTC CASSQVGLAGKETQYF
TRBJ2-7 TRBD2 TRBV30 TGTGCCTGGATGGTCGGGAGGGGGTCCGAGCAGTACTTC CAWMVGRGSEQYF
TRBJ1-1 TRBD1 TRBV15 TGTGCCACCAGCAAGGACAGGAGGAACACTGAAGCTTTCTTT CATSKDRRNTEAFF
TRBJ2-3 TRBD2 TRBV6-4 TGTGCCAGCAGTGTAAGAGCGGGAGGTGGGACAGATACGCAGTATTTT CASSVRAGGGTDTQYF
TRBJ1-2 NA TRBV6-5 TGTGCCAGCAGTTACCCTCCGGGGAGGGGATATGGCTACACCTTC CASSYPPGRGYGYTF
TRBJ2-7 TRBD1 TRBV27 TGTGCCAGCAGTCCCCGACAGGGCCACTACGAGCAGTACTTC CASSPRQGHYEQYF
TRBJ2-1 NA TRBV19 TGTGCCAGTACCCCTGTAGCCGCCTCCTACAATGAGCAGTTCTTC CASTPVAASYNEQFF
TRBJ2-7 TRBD2 TRBV28 TGTGCCAGCAGTTTATGGGGACGACTAGCGGGGGGATCCTACGAGCAGTACTTC CASSLWGRLAGGSYEQYF
TRBJ2-5 TRBD2 TRBV28 TGTGCCACTACTAGCGGCCAAGAGACCCAGTACTTC CATTSGQETQYF
TRBJ2-3 TRBD1 TRBV29-1 TGCAGCGTTTCGGGACAGGGAATGGATACGCAGTATTTT CSVSGQGMDTQYF
TRBJ1-4 NA TRBV10-3 TGTGCCATCAGTGAGTCCGGGGCGGGACGGGAAAAACTGTTTTTT CAISESGAGREKLFF
TRBJ2-5 TRBD1 TRBV5-8 TGTGCCAGCAGCTCGGGACAGATGAGGGACCCGCAAGAGACCCAGTACTTC CASSSGQMRDPQETQYF
TRBJ1-1 TRBD1 TRBV30 TGTGCCTGGAGTCCCAGGACAGGGGCTGAAGCTTTCTTT CAWSPRTGAEAFF
TRBJ2-5 NA TRBV28 TGTGCCAGCAGCCCGGGAGAGACCAGGCGGACGCAAGAGACCCAGTACTTC CASSPGETRRTQETQYF
TRBJ2-3 TRBD2 TRBV4-3 TGCGCCAGCAGCCAGTTTCGTGGGACTAGCGGGAGGGCTAGCACAGATACGCAGTATTTT CASSQFRGTSGRASTDTQYF
TRBJ1-1 NA TRBV19 TGTGCCAGTACGGTGCCTCAGGGCACTGAAGCTTTCTTT CASTVPQGTEAFF
TRBJ1-6 TRBD1 TRBV27 TGTGCCAGCAGTTTAGTAGGACAGGCGAGCTCCTATAATTCACCCCTCCACTTT CASSLVGQASSYNSPLHF
TRBJ1-2 NA TRBV28 TGTGCCAGCAGCAACCCCCTTCCCCGGGGGGGAAACTATGGCTACACCTTC CASSNPLPRGGNYGYTF
TRBJ1-3 TRBD1 TRBV7-8 TGTGCCAGCAGCTTAGTGGCAGGGGGGAACACCATATATTTT CASSLVAGGNTIYF
TRBJ1-6 NA TRBV19 TGTGCCAGTAGCTCCGTTACCTTCCCCTATCCACCCCTCCACTTT CASSSVTFPYPPLHF
TRBJ1-2 NA TRBV10-3 TGTGCCATCACCTCAGAGGGTGGTAGTGGCTACACCTTC CAITSEGGSGYTF
TRBJ2-7 TRBD1 TRBV28 TGTGCCAGCAAGGTTGGCGACAGGGACTACGAGCAGTACTTC CASKVGDRDYEQYF
TRBJ1-2 TRBD1 TRBV7-2 TGTGCCAGCATCCTCGCCCCGGGGACAGGGTACTATGGCTACACCTTC CASILAPGTGYYGYTF
TRBJ2-7 TRBD1 TRBV27 TGTGCCAGCAGTTATCAGGACAGGGACCACGAGCAGTACTTC CASSYQDRDHEQYF
TRBJ1-1 TRBD1 TRBV4-1 TGCGCCAGCAGCCACCCTCAGGGGGGGAACACTGAAGCTTTCTTT CASSHPQGGNTEAFF
TRBJ2-1 NA TRBV28 TGTGCCAGCAGTCCCGGACTGGAGCAGTTCTTC CASSPGLEQFF
TRBJ2-5 NA TRBV6-5 TGTGCCAGCAGCGACTCGTCCCAGAAGCAGTACTTC CASSDSSQKQYF
TRBJ1-2 NA TRBV29-1 TGCAGCGGTAGACAGGAGATCTATGGCTACACCTTC CSGRQEIYGYTF
TRBJ1-1 TRBD1 TRBV5-6 TGTGCCAGCAGCCTTATGGGGACAGGGGGCACTGAAGCTTTCTTT CASSLMGTGGTEAFF
TRBJ2-5 NA TRBV9 TGTGCCAGCAGCCGGGAGCTAGCTCAAGAGACCCAGTACTTC CASSRELAQETQYF
TRBJ2-1 TRBD2 TRBV19 TGTGCCAGTAGTATAGATAGCGGGAGGGCCATGTACAATGAGCAGTTCTTC CASSIDSGRAMYNEQFF
TRBJ2-7 NA TRBV29-1 TGCAGCGTCCGAAGGGGTTACGAGCAGTACTTC CSVRRGYEQYF
TRBJ2-1 TRBD1 TRBV9 TGTGCCAGCAGCGCTGGACAGGGCCGTACATACAATGAGCAGTTCTTC CASSAGQGRTYNEQFF
TRBJ2-5 NA TRBV5-5 TGTGCCAGCAGCTTTCTTCCCAGGGCAGGAGAGACCCAGTACTTC CASSFLPRAGETQYF
TRBJ1-2 TRBD1 TRBV29-1 TGCAGCGTTGACAAGGGGGCGAGTGGCTACACCTTC CSVDKGASGYTF
TRBJ2-7 NA TRBV7-2 TGTGCCAGCGGCCTGGGCCTCCACTCCTACGAGCAGTACTTC CASGLGLHSYEQYF
TRBJ2-1 NA TRBV4-2 TGTGCCAGCAGCCAAGATCTGGTAGCCGCTGCCTACAATGAGCAGTTCTTC CASSQDLVAAAYNEQFF
TRBJ2-5 TRBD2 TRBV29-1 TGCAGCGTTGAAACGTGGACTAGCGCGACCACCCAGTACTTC CSVETWTSATTQYF